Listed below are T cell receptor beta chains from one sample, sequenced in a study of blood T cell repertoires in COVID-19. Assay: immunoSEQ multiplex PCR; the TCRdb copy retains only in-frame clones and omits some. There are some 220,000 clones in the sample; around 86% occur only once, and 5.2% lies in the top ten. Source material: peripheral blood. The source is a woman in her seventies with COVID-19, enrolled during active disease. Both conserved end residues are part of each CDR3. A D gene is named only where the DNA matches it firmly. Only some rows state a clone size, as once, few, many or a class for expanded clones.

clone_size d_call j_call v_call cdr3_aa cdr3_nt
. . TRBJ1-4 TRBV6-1 CASSDNRANEKLFF TGTGCCAGCAGTGATAACAGGGCAAATGAAAAACTGTTTTTT
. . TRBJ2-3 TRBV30 CALGGGRAFTDTQYF TGTGCCTTGGGAGGCGGCAGGGCATTCACAGATACGCAGTATTTT
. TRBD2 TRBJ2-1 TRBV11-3 CASSAGLAGRDEQFF TGTGCCAGCAGTGCAGGACTAGCGGGAAGAGATGAGCAGTTCTTC
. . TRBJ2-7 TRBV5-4 CASSLEQGVPPIF TGTGCCAGCAGCTTGGAACAGGGAGTCCCACCTATATTC
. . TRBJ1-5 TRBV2 CASSQTIPGAGQPQHF TGTGCCAGCAGCCAAACGATCCCAGGGGCGGGTCAGCCCCAGCATTTT
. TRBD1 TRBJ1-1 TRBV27 CASSPTPGTGATEAFF TGTGCCAGCAGTCCAACCCCCGGGACAGGGGCCACTGAAGCTTTCTTT
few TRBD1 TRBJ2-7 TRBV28 CASGSGTGGSEQYF TGTGCCAGCGGCTCTGGGACAGGGGGCAGCGAGCAGTACTTC
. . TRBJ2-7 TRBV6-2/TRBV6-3 CASSLSRTASSYEQYF TGTGCCAGCAGTTTATCGCGGACAGCATCCTCCTACGAGCAGTACTTC
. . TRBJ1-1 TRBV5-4 CASSPPGRAEAFF TGTGCCAGCAGCCCGCCGGGAAGGGCTGAAGCTTTCTTT
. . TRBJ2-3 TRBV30 CAYRQYTDTQYF TGTGCCTATCGACAGTACACAGATACGCAGTATTTT
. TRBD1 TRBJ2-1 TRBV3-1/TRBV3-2 CGTGLYNEQFF TGTGGGACAGGTCTCTACAATGAGCAGTTCTTC
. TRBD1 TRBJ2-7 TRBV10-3 CAINPTGGETYEQYF TGTGCCATCAACCCAACAGGGGGCGAAACCTACGAGCAGTACTTC
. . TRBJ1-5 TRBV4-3 CARSRTGERPQHF TGCGCCCGCAGCCGGACGGGGGAACGCCCCCAGCATTTT
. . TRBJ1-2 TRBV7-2 CASSLGTLYGYTF TGTGCCAGCAGCTTAGGGACACTTTATGGCTACACCTTC
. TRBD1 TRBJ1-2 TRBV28 CASSLTGHGYTF TGTGCCAGCAGCCTGACAGGGCATGGCTACACCTTC
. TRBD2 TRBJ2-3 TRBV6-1 CASSVRLAGLTDTQYF TGTGCCAGCAGTGTCCGGCTAGCGGGGCTCACAGATACGCAGTATTTT
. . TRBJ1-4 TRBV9 CASSSLTGGGPNEKLFF TGTGCCAGCAGCTCCCTCACGGGAGGGGGGCCGAATGAAAAACTGTTTTTT
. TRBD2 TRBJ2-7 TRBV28 CASSFRAGGNYEQYF TGTGCCAGCAGTTTTCGGGCGGGAGGAAACTACGAGCAGTACTTC
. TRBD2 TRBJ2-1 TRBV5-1 CASSRSSGGNEQFF TGCGCCAGCAGTCGGTCTAGCGGGGGCAATGAGCAGTTCTTC
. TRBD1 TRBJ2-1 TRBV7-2 CASSPDRVNNEQFF TGTGCCAGCAGCCCGGACAGGGTAAACAATGAGCAGTTCTTC
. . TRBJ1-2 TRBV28 CASSFSPGQGSGYTF TGTGCCAGCAGTTTTAGTCCGGGTCAGGGGAGCGGCTACACCTTC
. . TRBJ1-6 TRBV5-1 CASSLDRPNNSPLHF TGCGCCAGCAGCTTGGACAGGCCCAATAATTCACCCCTCCACTTT
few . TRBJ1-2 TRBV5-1 CASSPSPRQGIASNYGYTF TGCGCCAGCAGCCCGTCGCCCCGTCAGGGGATTGCCTCTAACTATGGCTACACCTTC
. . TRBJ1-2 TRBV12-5 CASAPEGGGYTF TGTGCTAGTGCCCCGGAGGGTGGGGGCTACACCTTC
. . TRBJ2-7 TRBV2 CASSETTSSYEQYF TGTGCCAGCAGTGAAACTACAAGCTCCTACGAGCAGTACTTC
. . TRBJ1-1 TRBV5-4 CASRIDRNTEAFF TGTGCCAGCAGGATTGACAGGAACACTGAAGCTTTCTTT
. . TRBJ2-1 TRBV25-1 CASSTNRGTYSYNEQFF TGTGCCAGCAGTACCAATAGGGGAACGTATTCCTACAATGAGCAGTTCTTC
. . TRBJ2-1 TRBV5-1 CASSLASSTPSYNEQFF TGCGCCAGCAGCTTGGCGAGTAGCACCCCCTCCTACAATGAGCAGTTCTTC
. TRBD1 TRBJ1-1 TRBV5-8 CASSPGWDRGILNTEAFF TGTGCCAGCAGCCCAGGATGGGACAGGGGGATCTTGAACACTGAAGCTTTCTTT
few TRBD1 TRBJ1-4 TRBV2 CASSYRGRDEKLFF TGTGCCAGCAGTTACAGGGGGAGGGATGAAAAACTGTTTTTT
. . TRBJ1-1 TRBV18 CASSPNKGADMNTEAFF TGTGCCAGCTCACCGAATAAAGGGGCCGACATGAACACTGAAGCTTTCTTT
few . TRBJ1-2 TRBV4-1 CASSQVLLQGGGYTF TGCGCCAGCAGCCAAGTCTTACTACAGGGTGGAGGCTACACCTTC
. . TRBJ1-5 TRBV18 CASSRGGPNNQPQHF TGTGCCAGCTCACGAGGAGGGCCCAACAATCAGCCCCAGCATTTT
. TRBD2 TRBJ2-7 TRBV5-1 CASSFTAGGDEQYF TGCGCCAGCAGCTTTACAGCGGGAGGGGACGAGCAGTACTTC
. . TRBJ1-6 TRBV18 CASSPFGSGSHSPLHF TGTGCCAGCTCACCATTCGGGTCAGGGTCACATTCACCCCTCCACTTT
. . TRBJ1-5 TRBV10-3 CATQADTNSNQPQHF TGTGCCACCCAGGCGGACACAAATAGCAATCAGCCCCAGCATTTT
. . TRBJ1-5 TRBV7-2 CASSFQGTQPQHF TGTGCCAGCAGCTTTCAGGGGACGCAGCCCCAGCATTTT
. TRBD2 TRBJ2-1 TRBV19 CASSIRGGSGSYEQFF TGTGCCAGTAGTATCCGTGGAGGTAGCGGGAGTTATGAGCAGTTCTTC
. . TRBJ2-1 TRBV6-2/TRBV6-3 CASSYEASDPYNEQFF TGTGCCAGCAGTTACGAGGCTAGCGATCCTTACAATGAGCAGTTCTTC
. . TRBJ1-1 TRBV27 CASSSVGGGAFF TGTGCCAGCAGCTCCGTCGGGGGAGGGGCTTTCTTT
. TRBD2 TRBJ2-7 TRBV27 CASSSLSGIYEQYF TGTGCCAGCAGCTCTCTTAGCGGGATCTACGAGCAGTACTTC
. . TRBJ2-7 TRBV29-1 CSVKGGGDEQYF TGCAGCGTCAAGGGAGGGGGTGACGAGCAGTACTTC
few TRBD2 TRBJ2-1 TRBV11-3 CASSSVPTPAGVNEQFF TGTGCCAGCAGCTCCGTCCCAACCCCGGCGGGAGTCAATGAGCAGTTCTTC
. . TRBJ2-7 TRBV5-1 CASSPQQGTYEQYF TGCGCCAGCAGCCCCCAACAGGGTACCTACGAGCAGTACTTC